Presented here are 28 T cell receptor beta chains from one specimen sequenced in a study of early T cells in non-severe SARS-CoV-2 infection. Using its own MiXCR run on the 5' RACE reads, TCRdb lists one record per CDR3 protein. The table includes tens of thousands of distinct CDR3 sequences, just under 15% detected once. Sequenced: whole blood. The receptors come from an adult who was a healthcare worker with PCR-confirmed SARS-CoV-2 infection or an uninfected control (not recorded which).

This clonotype was seen ten or more times. The rearrangement links TRBV28 to TRBJ2-7, with D maybe TRBD1 (5 bases). There are 14 residues in the CDR3. V was pared by 2 bases and J by 3 bases, with 11 bases between. Per the germline V gene, CDR1 is MDHEN and CDR2 is SYDVKM. CDR3 residues: CASSLTAGRYEQYF. CDR3 in DNA: TGTGCCAGCAGTTTAACGGCAGGGCGCTACGAGCAGTACTTC.

Many counts were recorded for this clonotype. V gene TRBV28 combines with J gene TRBJ2-3; D is undetermined. Trimming left V 6 bases short and J 6 bases short, with 4 bases between. Germline CDR1 is MDHEN and CDR2 is SYDVKM. The CDR3 is 10 residues long. The CDR3 bases are TGTGCCAGCAGCGGGGATACGCAGTATTTT. Amino acids: CASSGDTQYF.

In this sample, this clonotype turned up a few times. The chain combines TRBV6-1 with TRBJ1-1; TRBD1 might be the D (6 bases). The CDR3 spans 18 residues. Germline-derived CDR1 and CDR2 are MNHNS and SASEGT. The V end lost 0 bases, the J end lost 2 bases, and 19 bases lay between the germline ends. CDR3 in amino acids: CASSEAIGLGTRNTEAFF. CDR3 in DNA: TGTGCCAGCAGTGAAGCGATAGGATTGGGGACACGTAACACTGAAGCTTTCTTT.

The chain links TRBV14 to TRBJ2-5; no definite D call. The CDR3 contains 14 residues. CDR1 and CDR2 (germline): SGHDN, FVKESK. Trimming stripped 2 bases from V and 1 base from J, with 8 bases between. The CDR3 sequence is CASSQSSFQETQYF. CDR3 sequence (DNA): TGTGCCAGCAGCCAATCCTCGTTCCAAGAGACCCAGTACTTC.

In its sample, this clonotype was seen many times. This sequence joins TRBV6-1 and TRBJ1-5, with D unresolved. Trimming took 8 bases from V and 3 from J, leaving 23 bases between them. CDR1 is MNHNS and CDR2 is SASEGT in the germline V gene. The CDR3 is 17 amino acids. CDR3 sequence (DNA): TGTGCCAGCTCGCAGAATCCGCAGTGGAGCGACAATCAGCCCCAGCATTTT. It yields the protein CASSQNPQWSDNQPQHF.

A word on this clonotype: One end of the junction fails to match germline, which may point to a read error. This rearrangement joins TRBV7-3 to TRBJ2-3; TRBD2 aligns across 12 bases. This CDR3 has 18 amino acids. Germline V lookup: CDR1 SGHTA, CDR2 FQGTGA. The CDR3 DNA follows: TGTGTCAGCAGCACAAGGGGACTAGCGGGCCCCACCACAGATACGCAGTATTTT. Translated: CVSSTRGLAGPTTDTQYF.

This chain connects TRBV5-4 to TRBJ1-2; no reliable D call. This CDR3 has 13 residues. Germline lookup yields CDR1 SGHNT and CDR2 YYREEE (reference sequence). With 2 bases removed from V and 4 bases from J, the gap between germline ends came to 9 bases. Here the CDR3 reads CASSFGPVYGYTF. Here the CDR3 DNA reads TGTGCCAGCAGCTTCGGACCGGTCTATGGCTACACCTTC.

The rearrangement joins TRBV2 to TRBJ2-3; D unclear. Germline V CDR1 and CDR2: SNHLY, FYNNEI. V lost 9 bases and J lost 4, with 20 bases in between. This CDR3 is 15 amino acids long. The CDR3 reads CASTIGPPSADTQYF. As DNA, the CDR3 is TGTGCCAGTACCATAGGTCCGCCGTCCGCAGATACGCAGTATTTT.

This clonotype was found many times. This chain links TRBV7-9 with TRBJ1-1; no reliable D call. Between the trimmed V and J ends, which lost 9 bases and 6 bases, there was a span of 11 bases. The CDR3 is 11 amino acids. From germline, CDR1 is SEHNR and CDR2 FQNEAQ (reference sequence). CDR3 amino acids: CASSSRSEAFF. CDR3 DNA sequence: TGTGCCAGTTCCAGCCGCTCTGAAGCTTTCTTT.

This clonotype was picked up many times. J is TRBJ2-3 and V is TRBV28; D unclear. Germline CDR1 reads MDHEN; CDR2 reads SYDVKM. V gave up 6 bases and J gave up 4 bases, with 17 bases separating them. The CDR3 extends over 15 amino acids. The CDR3: CASSWRLPGPDTQYF. The CDR3, as DNA: TGTGCCAGCAGCTGGCGGCTTCCTGGGCCAGATACGCAGTATTTT.

This clonotype was recorded a few times. The chain employs TRBV28 and TRBJ2-1, with 7 positions matching TRBD1. The CDR3 has 14 residues. Trimming at V came to 7 bases and at J to 6 bases, leaving 9 bases not matched to a gene. The V gene's germline CDR1 is MDHEN and CDR2 SYDVKM. The chain's CDR3 is CASIGAGGINEQFF. In DNA, the CDR3 is TGTGCCAGCATCGGGGCAGGGGGTATCAATGAGCAGTTCTTC.

This clonotype was counted many times. This chain links TRBV3-1 with TRBJ2-7; 9 bases match TRBD2. Germline trimming cut 4 bases from V and 2 bases from J; bases unmatched to any gene: 6. The CDR3 runs to 15 residues. In germline, CDR1 is LGHDT, CDR2 YNNKEL (reference sequence). CDR3 nucleotides: TGTGCCAGCAGCCTTCTAGCGGGGCCCGCCTACGAGCAGTACTTC. This encodes CASSLLAGPAYEQYF.

The gene calls are TRBV19 and TRBJ2-1; tentatively, D is TRBD1 (6 bases). CDR3 length: 15 amino acids. CDR1 LNHDA and CDR2 SQIVND come from the germline V gene (reference sequence). Trimming removed 7 bases at V and 7 bases at J, with 20 bases between. CDR3 DNA: TGTGCCAGTACGACTTTTGACAGGTCTGGAAATGAGCAGTTCTTC. Translation gives CASTTFDRSGNEQFF. Supplemented by reference TRBV19 and TRBJ2-1, the full variable domain reads DGGITQSPKYLFRKEGQNVTLSCEQNLNHDAMYWYRQDPGQGLRLIYYSQIVNDFQKGDIAEGYSVSREKKESFPLTVTSAQKNPTAFYLCASTTFDRSGNEQFFGPGTRLTVL.

This clonotype was recorded a few times. The genes are TRBV28 and TRBJ2-7; the D call may be TRBD1 or TRBD2 (5 bases each). V was shortened by 6 bases and J by 3 bases, with 18 bases between the two germline ends. The CDR3 loop spans 15 amino acids. Germline V gene sequence: CDR1 MDHEN, CDR2 SYDVKM. In DNA, the CDR3 is TGTGCCAGCAGCCCAACAGGTCTGGGGGACTACGAGCAGTACTTC. It specifies CASSPTGLGDYEQYF.

With regard to this clonotype: Because it lacks the conserved phenylalanine or tryptophan at the end, this CDR3 is likely a read error. The V and J genes are TRBV5-6 and TRBJ2-7; 12 nucleotides match TRBD2. V was pared by 4 bases and J by 2 bases, with 4 bases of the junction left unmatched. The germline CDR1 and CDR2 sequences are SGHDT and YYEEEE. There are 15 residues in the CDR3. The CDR3 region has the DNA TGTGCCAGCAGCCATTCTAGCGGGAGGGCCTACGAGCAGTACATC. Translated: CASSHSSGRAYEQYI.

This chain joins TRBV20-1 and TRBJ2-2; no definite D call. V lost 3 bases, J lost 3 bases, and 11 bases lay in between. CDR1 DFQATT and CDR2 SNEGSKA come from the germline V gene (reference sequence). The CDR3 has 14 amino acids. CDR3 sequence: CSASHPPHTGELFF. CDR3 DNA: TGCAGTGCTAGCCACCCTCCACACACCGGGGAGCTGTTTTTT.

V is TRBV28 and J is TRBJ2-3; weak D call: TRBD1 (5 bases). The germline V gene encodes CDR1 MDHEN and CDR2 SYDVKM. Trimming removed 2 bases from V and 7 bases from J, with 19 bases in between. CDR3 size: 16 residues. The CDR3 nucleotides read TGTGCCAGCAGTTTAACCTCATCGAAATCAGGGTATACGCAGTATTTT. It is translated as CASSLTSSKSGYTQYF.

This clonotype was detected ten times or more. The chain carries TRBV20-1 and TRBJ2-7; D is unresolved. Germline V CDR1 and CDR2: DFQATT, SNEGSKA (reference sequence). The CDR3 is 14 residues long. Trimming shortened V by 0 bases and J by 1 base, and 10 bases separated the two germline ends. The CDR3 nucleotides are TGCAGTGCTAGAGATTTAACAATGTCCTACGAGCAGTACTTC. Its translation is CSARDLTMSYEQYF.

This clonotype occurred a few times. This chain links TRBV23-1 with TRBJ2-2, with 7 positions matching TRBD1. TRBV23-1 is an ORF, and what it does is uncertain. V was clipped by 4 bases and J by 2 bases; unmatched bases: 7. The CDR3 has 16 amino acids. In nucleotides, the CDR3 is TGCGCCAGCAGTCGGGGACAGAATGGCAACACCGGGGAGCTGTTTTTT. Its translation: CASSRGQNGNTGELFF.

This clonotype has more than one count but fewer than ten. The chain is built from TRBV6-1 and TRBJ2-7; D unclear. The V gene's germline CDR1 is MNHNS and CDR2 SASEGT. The CDR3 contains 13 residues. The germline V and J ends were trimmed by 2 bases and 7 bases, with 12 bases remaining between them. CDR3 bases: TGTGCCAGCAGTGAACCTTCTTCCATTGAGCAGTACTTC. Its protein is CASSEPSSIEQYF.

The rearrangement uses TRBV7-2 and TRBJ2-3; unclear D gene. Germline CDR1 reads SGHTA; CDR2 reads FQGNSA. The CDR3 contains 14 residues. Trimming pared 5 bases from V and 3 bases from J, leaving 12 bases between. This CDR3 is CASSPRMGTDTQYF. CDR3 DNA sequence: TGTGCCAGCAGCCCGAGGATGGGTACAGATACGCAGTATTTT.

This clonotype was seen more than once but under ten times. The V and J genes are TRBV12-3 or TRBV12-4 and TRBJ2-5, with no clear D. The CDR3 consists of 13 residues. Trimming removed 6 bases from V and 4 bases from J, with 12 bases in between. CDR3 in DNA: TGTGCCAGCAGCAACCCCTCGTCAGAGACCCAGTACTTC. Translating gives CASSNPSSETQYF.

This rearrangement joins TRBV18 to TRBJ2-7, with TRBD1 matching 8 bases. The CDR3 is 17 amino acids. V lost 4 bases to trimming and J lost 2 bases; unmatched junction nucleotides: 13. Germline-derived CDR1 and CDR2 are KGHSH and LQKENI. The CDR3 nucleotides read TGTGCCAGCTCACATAAAAAGACAGGGGAGGCGGCCTACGAGCAGTACTTC. It translates to CASSHKKTGEAAYEQYF.

The genes are TRBV10-3 and TRBJ2-7; 12 nucleotides match TRBD2. Germline CDR1 and CDR2: ENHRY and SYGVKD. The CDR3 consists of 16 residues. The V gene end was trimmed by 8 bases and the J gene end by 0 bases; junction bases not matched to a gene: 8. CDR3 DNA: TGTGCCATCCTCGGGACTAGCGGGCATAGCTCCTACGAGCAGTACTTC. Protein: CAILGTSGHSSYEQYF.

V is TRBV30 and J is TRBJ1-1, with D perhaps matching TRBD1 (5 bases). The V gene lost 0 bases and the J gene lost 0 bases, with 5 bases spanning the gap. This CDR3 contains 13 residues. The germline V gene encodes CDR1 GTSNPN and CDR2 SVGIG (reference sequence). The chain's CDR3 is CAWSVTVNTEAFF. DNA of the CDR3: TGTGCCTGGAGTGTGACAGTGAACACTGAAGCTTTCTTT. Supplemented by reference TRBV30 and TRBJ1-1, the full variable domain reads SQTIHQWPATLVQPVGSPLSLECTVEGTSNPNLYWYRQAAGRGLQLLFYSVGIGQISSEVPQNLSASRPQDRQFILSSKKLLLSDSGFYLCAWSVTVNTEAFFGQGTRLTVV.

V is TRBV7-2 and J is TRBJ2-3, with unresolved D. The CDR3 contains 10 residues. Deletions cut 2 bases from V and 7 bases from J, with 1 base between. Germline loops: CDR1 SGHTA, CDR2 FQGNSA. CDR3 sequence: CASSLHTQYF. The CDR3 DNA reads TGTGCCAGCAGCTTACATACGCAGTATTTT.

This clonotype came up a few times. The chain uses TRBV6-5 and TRBJ2-5; maybe TRBD2 (6 bases). Germline CDR1 is MNHEY and CDR2 is SVGAGI. Trimming removed 0 bases from V and 5 bases from J, with 13 bases in between. This CDR3 has 15 amino acids. The DNA of the CDR3 is TGTGCCAGCAGTTACTCTGTGGGAGGAGGGGAGACCCAGTACTTC. Its protein is CASSYSVGGGETQYF.

This chain joins TRBV12-3 or TRBV12-4 and TRBJ2-1; D remains ambiguous. Deletions cut 4 bases from V and 10 bases from J, with 11 bases between. The CDR3 runs 12 residues. CDR3 sequence reads: CASSSKPREQFF. For the CDR3, the DNA is TGTGCCAGCAGTTCCAAGCCGAGGGAGCAGTTCTTC.